This T cell receptor beta chain was recovered during a study of cytomegalovirus exposure and HLA in healthy donors. General study findings and limits: Most observed TCR sequences were rare, whereas some public TCRs were detected in many donors.

Primers for the PCR totalled 60 Vbeta and 13 Jbeta. TCRdb keeps only in-frame clones here, not all; method: immunoSEQ multiplex PCR. The sample contains fewer than 90,000 clones, approximately 76% of which appear only once. CDR3 size: 16 residues. V lost 2 bases to trimming and J lost 1 base, with 15 bases between them. From germline, CDR1 is SGHRS and CDR2 YFSETQ. This clone was recorded a few times. What it binds is unknown. The clonotype was recovered from a young man in good health and CMV-seropositive. This rearrangement joins TRBV5-1 to TRBJ1-1; TRBD1 is a possible D gene (5 bases). Sequenced material: PBMCs. The CDR3 DNA follows: TGCGCCAGCAGCTTCATGATGCAGGGCTGGAACACTGAAGCTTTCTTT. Its protein is CASSFMMQGWNTEAFF. The full variable domain, its missing parts supplied by reference TRBV5-1 and TRBJ1-1, is KAGVTQTPRYLIKTRGQQVTLSCSPISGHRSVSWYQQTPGQGLQFLFEYFSETQRNKGNFPGRFSGRQFSNSRSEMNVSTLELGDSALYLCASSFMMQGWNTEAFFGQGTRLTVV.